This T cell receptor (beta chain) was sequenced in a study of cytomegalovirus exposure and HLA in healthy donors. About the study: Among the 398 genotyped donors, less than 85% were placed in the Caucasian-associated ancestry cluster. Study outcomes and limitations: What a later analysis showed was that several of the most significant clusters appeared linked to common viral pathogens. Some segments of the V type, notably TRBV6-2 and TRBV6-3, were excluded as indistinguishable.

This clone has just one count. Its antigen is undetermined. Germline V gene sequence: CDR1 SGHRS, CDR2 YFSETQ. The length of the CDR3 is 17 residues. V lost 4 bases and J lost 0, with 19 bases in between. Primers: 60 Vbeta forward and 13 Jbeta reverse. The method was immunoSEQ multiplex PCR; TCRdb's version includes in-frame clones alone and lacks a portion of them. The sample carries about 97,000 clones, 70% to 90% recorded once. Sequenced material: PBMCs. V gene TRBV5-1 combines with J gene TRBJ1-1; D might be TRBD1 (5 bases). This TCR was sampled from a man aged 35 to 55 in good health and CMV-seronegative. The CDR3 sequence: CASSPARQGGMNTEAFF. CDR3 nucleotides: TGCGCCAGCAGCCCCGCGAGGCAGGGCGGAATGAACACTGAAGCTTTCTTT.